A selection of T cell receptor beta chains follows, all from one sample in a study of metastatic and nonmetastatic thyroid tumors. Using MiXCR, TCRdb re-called clones from the PCR reads. The profile shows roughly 34,000 clones, roughly 22% of them singletons. The source material was tumor tissue. These receptors came from a male donor with papillary thyroid cancer or a benign thyroid nodule (not recorded which). Some clones in this sample may be carry-over from other donors' samples. Each CDR3 is given with its conserved first and last residue. The D gene is left open where the match is weak. Clone size appears in some rows only: once, few, many, or a class for an expanded clone.

CDR3 DNA: TGCAGTGCCGAAAACCGGGGGACTAGCGGGAGCCAAGAGACCCAGTACTTC
CDR3 protein: CSAENRGTSGSQETQYF
V gene: TRBV20-1
D gene: TRBD2
J gene: TRBJ2-5
clone size: -

CDR3 DNA: TGTGCCAGCAGTGGCTCCGGGACTACTACCTACGAGCAGTACTTC
CDR3 protein: CASSGSGTTTYEQYF
V gene: TRBV2
D gene: TRBD2
J gene: TRBJ2-7
clone size: medium-sized

CDR3 DNA: TGTGCAACCGGGCGGAAGCCCTACGAGCAGTACTTC
CDR3 protein: CATGRKPYEQYF
V gene: TRBV7-2
D gene: -
J gene: TRBJ2-7
clone size: medium-sized

CDR3 DNA: TGTGCCAGCAACGAAGCGACAGGGGGCCCCACTGAAGCTTTCTTT
CDR3 protein: CASNEATGGPTEAFF
V gene: TRBV7-9
D gene: TRBD1
J gene: TRBJ1-1
clone size: many

CDR3 DNA: TGTGCCAGCAGTTACTCTAGACTAGCCGACAGTGAGCAGTTCTTC
CDR3 protein: CASSYSRLADSEQFF
V gene: TRBV6-6
D gene: TRBD2
J gene: TRBJ2-1
clone size: many

CDR3 DNA: TGTGCCAGCAGGAGCGGGATGAACACCGGGGAGCTGTTTTTT
CDR3 protein: CASRSGMNTGELFF
V gene: TRBV7-3
D gene: TRBD2
J gene: TRBJ2-2
clone size: -

CDR3 DNA: TGTGCCACCGTACATAACCGGGGCGACCCCTACGAGCAGTACTTC
CDR3 protein: CATVHNRGDPYEQYF
V gene: TRBV11-3
D gene: -
J gene: TRBJ2-7
clone size: -

CDR3 DNA: TGTGCCAGCTCACCAGGAGGAATCTCCTACGAGCAGTACTTC
CDR3 protein: CASSPGGISYEQYF
V gene: TRBV18
D gene: -
J gene: TRBJ2-7
clone size: many

CDR3 DNA: TGTGCCAGCGGGGGACTAGCGGGGGGCCCGCAGTATTTT
CDR3 protein: CASGGLAGGPQYF
V gene: TRBV6-1
D gene: TRBD2
J gene: TRBJ2-3
clone size: many

CDR3 DNA: TGCAGTGCTAGAGATCGAAGGTGGACCGGACAGGTGGGTATGTGGAATTCACCCCTCCACTTT
CDR3 protein: CSARDRRWTGQVGMWNSPLHF
V gene: TRBV20-1
D gene: TRBD1
J gene: TRBJ1-6
clone size: -

CDR3 DNA: TGCAGTGCGAAAGGGGGTTACGAGCAGTTCTTC
CDR3 protein: CSAKGGYEQFF
V gene: TRBV20-1
D gene: -
J gene: TRBJ2-1
clone size: many

CDR3 DNA: TGTGCTAGCAGCTTAGGGACCGTGAATGAGCAGTTCTTC
CDR3 protein: CASSLGTVNEQFF
V gene: TRBV7-7
D gene: -
J gene: TRBJ2-1
clone size: many

CDR3 DNA: TGTGCCAGCCTTGCAGTGGGCGCGTCTCCCGTGGAGCTGTTTTTT
CDR3 protein: CASLAVGASPVELFF
V gene: TRBV28
D gene: -
J gene: TRBJ2-2
clone size: few

CDR3 DNA: TGTGCCATTGCCCGGGGTCCGAATCAGCCCCAGCATTTT
CDR3 protein: CAIARGPNQPQHF
V gene: TRBV6-2/TRBV6-3
D gene: -
J gene: TRBJ1-5
clone size: many

CDR3 DNA: TGTGCCAGCAGCGACGACTCCACTGAAGCTTTCTTT
CDR3 protein: CASSDDSTEAFF
V gene: TRBV7-3
D gene: -
J gene: TRBJ1-1
clone size: few

CDR3 DNA: TGTGCCAGCATCTCCGTAGGGCGGAGCCTTGGGTCCAACGTCCTGACTTTC
CDR3 protein: CASISVGRSLGSNVLTF
V gene: TRBV11-2
D gene: -
J gene: TRBJ2-6
clone size: few

CDR3 DNA: TGTGCCAGCATCCCAATAGAGGTGGGGGGGGGAGCAGGTGAGCAGTACTTC
CDR3 protein: CASIPIEVGGGAGEQYF
V gene: TRBV28
D gene: TRBD2
J gene: TRBJ2-7
clone size: -

CDR3 DNA: TGTGCCAGCAGTGACACGGGACAGAGCTCCTACAATGAGCAGTTCTTC
CDR3 protein: CASSDTGQSSYNEQFF
V gene: TRBV6-4
D gene: TRBD1
J gene: TRBJ2-1
clone size: few

CDR3 DNA: TGTGCCAGCAGCTTGGCCAGAGGGGCGGGACAGCCCCAGCATTTT
CDR3 protein: CASSLARGAGQPQHF
V gene: TRBV5-6
D gene: -
J gene: TRBJ1-5
clone size: many

CDR3 DNA: TGTGCCAGCAGCTCGGGGGACACCGGGGAGCTGTTTTTT
CDR3 protein: CASSSGDTGELFF
V gene: TRBV7-9
D gene: -
J gene: TRBJ2-2
clone size: many

CDR3 DNA: TGTGCCATCGGGGGGAGCTCCTACAATGAGCAGTTCTTC
CDR3 protein: CAIGGSSYNEQFF
V gene: TRBV28
D gene: TRBD2
J gene: TRBJ2-1
clone size: many

CDR3 DNA: TGTGCCAGCAGCTTTCAGGACGGCCAAGAGACCCAGTACTTC
CDR3 protein: CASSFQDGQETQYF
V gene: TRBV11-2
D gene: -
J gene: TRBJ2-5
clone size: -

CDR3 DNA: TGTGCCAGCAGGGAACAGGGGCGCGGAACGGATACGCAGTATTTT
CDR3 protein: CASREQGRGTDTQYF
V gene: TRBV4-2
D gene: TRBD1
J gene: TRBJ2-3
clone size: many

CDR3 DNA: TGCGCCAGCAGCCAAGTCTCCGTCGGGCACACTCGAGGCTATGGCTACACCTTC
CDR3 protein: CASSQVSVGHTRGYGYTF
V gene: TRBV5-1
D gene: -
J gene: TRBJ1-2
clone size: -

CDR3 DNA: TGCGCCAGCAGGTGGACAGGGGCGGGGAATGAGCAGTTCTTC
CDR3 protein: CASRWTGAGNEQFF
V gene: TRBV5-1
D gene: TRBD1
J gene: TRBJ2-1
clone size: -

CDR3 DNA: TGTGCCAGCAGTTACCAAGACCGACAGGGTGAGCAGTTCTTC
CDR3 protein: CASSYQDRQGEQFF
V gene: TRBV6-6
D gene: TRBD1
J gene: TRBJ2-1
clone size: -

CDR3 DNA: TGTGCCAGCAGCCACACCTACGAGCAGTACTTC
CDR3 protein: CASSHTYEQYF
V gene: TRBV7-9
D gene: -
J gene: TRBJ2-7
clone size: medium-sized

CDR3 DNA: TGTGCCAGCAGTCCCGGGAACGCTAACTATGGCTACACCTTC
CDR3 protein: CASSPGNANYGYTF
V gene: TRBV6-1
D gene: -
J gene: TRBJ1-2
clone size: -

CDR3 DNA: TGTGCCAGCAGCCGGACAGATAACTACGAGCAGTACTTC
CDR3 protein: CASSRTDNYEQYF
V gene: TRBV6-1
D gene: -
J gene: TRBJ2-7
clone size: medium-sized

CDR3 DNA: TGTGCCAGCAGGACAGGGATTCAGCCCCAGCATTTT
CDR3 protein: CASRTGIQPQHF
V gene: TRBV6-2/TRBV6-3
D gene: TRBD1
J gene: TRBJ1-5
clone size: many

CDR3 DNA: TGTGCCAGCAGTTTAGACGGTTATGGGTCACCCCTCCACTTT
CDR3 protein: CASSLDGYGSPLHF
V gene: TRBV27
D gene: -
J gene: TRBJ1-6
clone size: -

CDR3 DNA: TGTGCCAGCAGTTTAACCGGGTCTAATTCACCCCTCCACTTT
CDR3 protein: CASSLTGSNSPLHF
V gene: TRBV28
D gene: -
J gene: TRBJ1-6
clone size: medium-sized

CDR3 DNA: TGCAGTGCCGGACAGGGAGCTAACTATGGCTACACCTTC
CDR3 protein: CSAGQGANYGYTF
V gene: TRBV20-1
D gene: TRBD1
J gene: TRBJ1-2
clone size: -

CDR3 DNA: TGCAGTGCTACACAGGGATATCAGCCCCAGCATTTT
CDR3 protein: CSATQGYQPQHF
V gene: TRBV20-1
D gene: -
J gene: TRBJ1-5
clone size: -

CDR3 DNA: TGCGCCAGCAGCCCTACTAGCGCGGAGACCCAGTACTTC
CDR3 protein: CASSPTSAETQYF
V gene: TRBV5-1
D gene: TRBD2
J gene: TRBJ2-5
clone size: many

CDR3 DNA: TGTGCCAGTTATCGGAGAGGTGGGGGCTACACCTTC
CDR3 protein: CASYRRGGGYTF
V gene: TRBV6-2/TRBV6-3
D gene: -
J gene: TRBJ1-2
clone size: -

CDR3 DNA: TGTGCCAGCAGTGACAGGGGCTACTATCAGTACTTC
CDR3 protein: CASSDRGYYQYF
V gene: TRBV6-1
D gene: -
J gene: TRBJ2-7
clone size: -

CDR3 DNA: TGTGCCAGCAGTTTGGCGGATTCACCCCTCCACTTT
CDR3 protein: CASSLADSPLHF
V gene: TRBV12-3/TRBV12-4
D gene: -
J gene: TRBJ1-6
clone size: few

CDR3 DNA: TGCAGTGCTATAGGGGATCACTCCTACAATGAGCAGTTCTTC
CDR3 protein: CSAIGDHSYNEQFF
V gene: TRBV20-1
D gene: -
J gene: TRBJ2-1
clone size: -

CDR3 DNA: TGTGCCAGCAGTGAGAGTGTAGTTAAAACCTACGAGCAGTACTTC
CDR3 protein: CASSESVVKTYEQYF
V gene: TRBV2
D gene: -
J gene: TRBJ2-7
clone size: medium-sized

CDR3 DNA: TGTGCCAGCAGCCGAGCGAGATGCAATGAGCAGTTCTTC
CDR3 protein: CASSRARCNEQFF
V gene: TRBV7-3
D gene: -
J gene: TRBJ2-1
clone size: -

CDR3 DNA: TGTGCCAGCAGCCAAGAAGGGTGGGGCGCCTCCCAAGAGACCCAGTACTTC
CDR3 protein: CASSQEGWGASQETQYF
V gene: TRBV3-1
D gene: -
J gene: TRBJ2-5
clone size: many

CDR3 DNA: TGTGCCAGCAGCCGATGGTCGTTTGGGGGCTCGGACAATGAGCAGTTCTTC
CDR3 protein: CASSRWSFGGSDNEQFF
V gene: TRBV14
D gene: -
J gene: TRBJ2-1
clone size: few

CDR3 DNA: TGCAGTGCTAGCCTTAGCGGGAACTACAATGAGCAGTTCTTC
CDR3 protein: CSASLSGNYNEQFF
V gene: TRBV20-1
D gene: TRBD2
J gene: TRBJ2-1
clone size: many

CDR3 DNA: TGTGCCAGTAGTACAAACCAGGGGGTTGAACAGCCCCAGCATTTT
CDR3 protein: CASSTNQGVEQPQHF
V gene: TRBV19
D gene: TRBD1
J gene: TRBJ1-5
clone size: medium-sized

CDR3 DNA: TGTGCCAGCAGCTTACCCCAGAACGAGCAGTACTTC
CDR3 protein: CASSLPQNEQYF
V gene: TRBV11-3
D gene: -
J gene: TRBJ2-7
clone size: -

CDR3 DNA: TGCGCCAGCAGCCAAGGGGTAGTCCACAATGAGCAGTTCTTC
CDR3 protein: CASSQGVVHNEQFF
V gene: TRBV4-3
D gene: -
J gene: TRBJ2-1
clone size: many

CDR3 DNA: TGTGCCAGCAGCTCGACCGGGACAGCTGCCACCTACGAGCAGTACTTC
CDR3 protein: CASSSTGTAATYEQYF
V gene: TRBV7-3
D gene: TRBD1
J gene: TRBJ2-7
clone size: few

CDR3 DNA: TGTGCCAGCAGTGATTTAGCGGGAGGGGGGAACATTCAGTACTTC
CDR3 protein: CASSDLAGGGNIQYF
V gene: TRBV2
D gene: TRBD2
J gene: TRBJ2-4
clone size: many

CDR3 DNA: TGTGCCAGCAGCTTAGGTTTGGTAGGGTTGTACGGGGCCAACGTCCTGACTTTC
CDR3 protein: CASSLGLVGLYGANVLTF
V gene: TRBV11-3
D gene: -
J gene: TRBJ2-6
clone size: many

CDR3 DNA: TGTGCCAGCAGTCAACAGGGTGTAGGCTACACCTTC
CDR3 protein: CASSQQGVGYTF
V gene: TRBV6-1
D gene: -
J gene: TRBJ1-2
clone size: medium-sized

CDR3 DNA: TGTGCCTGGCTCAAAGACAGCGAGCAGTACTTC
CDR3 protein: CAWLKDSEQYF
V gene: TRBV30
D gene: -
J gene: TRBJ2-7
clone size: -

CDR3 DNA: TGTGCCAGCAGTTTAACCAGATTCGTTAACTATGGCTACACCTTC
CDR3 protein: CASSLTRFVNYGYTF
V gene: TRBV28
D gene: -
J gene: TRBJ1-2
clone size: many

CDR3 DNA: TGTGCCAGCAGCCAAGATCCCAGACTCACAGATACGCAGTATTTT
CDR3 protein: CASSQDPRLTDTQYF
V gene: TRBV3-1
D gene: -
J gene: TRBJ2-3
clone size: many